This is a list of T cell receptor beta chains from one sample in a study of blood T cell repertoires in COVID-19. Profiled with immunoSEQ multiplex PCR; TCRdb holds only in-frame clones, not every one. The sample has about 250,000 clones, 70% to 90% seen once. The specimen sequenced was peripheral blood. The source of these receptors is a man in his late teens or twenties with active or convalescent COVID-19. The CDR3 runs from the conserved cysteine through the conserved F or W. D genes are given only for firm matches. Only some rows state a clone size, as once, few, many or a class for expanded clones.

d_gene,j_gene,abundance,v_gene,CDR3nt,CDR3aa
TRBD1,TRBJ2-1,.,TRBV7-2,TGTGCCAGCAGCTCCACAGGGGGCACTTACAATGAGCAGTTCTTC,CASSSTGGTYNEQFF
.,TRBJ2-5,.,TRBV9,TGTGCCAGCAGCGTAAGAGGGCGTTTGGAGACCCAGTACTTC,CASSVRGRLETQYF
TRBD2,TRBJ2-1,.,TRBV5-1,TGCGCCAGCAGCTCCAACCTTCTAGCGGGAGGGCCTGGTGAGCAGTTCTTC,CASSSNLLAGGPGEQFF
TRBD1,TRBJ2-7,.,TRBV5-6,TGTGCCAGCAGCGGGGACAGCTACGAGCAGTACTTC,CASSGDSYEQYF
.,TRBJ1-1,.,TRBV11-3,TGTGCCAGCAGCTCCACCCCCCATAGCACTGAAGCTTTCTTT,CASSSTPHSTEAFF
.,TRBJ2-3,.,TRBV6-6,TGTGCCAGCAGGACCAGCGACACAGATACGCAGTATTTT,CASRTSDTDTQYF
.,TRBJ1-2,.,TRBV6-4,TGTGCCAGCAGTGTTTCCAGGGCCTGTTGCGATGGCTACACCTTC,CASSVSRACCDGYTF
TRBD2,TRBJ2-3,.,TRBV27,TGTGCCAGCAGTCGGGGGACTAGCGGGAGAAAAGATACGCAGTATTTT,CASSRGTSGRKDTQYF
.,TRBJ2-7,.,TRBV19,TGTGCCAGTAGTAAAGGGGCAATTATAGACATACTCTCCTACGAGCAGTACTTC,CASSKGAIIDILSYEQYF
TRBD2,TRBJ2-5,once,TRBV7-2,TGTGCCAGCAGCCATGGTAGCGGGAGGAACTCGGAGACCCAGTACTTC,CASSHGSGRNSETQYF
.,TRBJ1-3,.,TRBV6-5,TGTGCCAGCAGAGTTAACAGCAACTCTGGAAACACCATATATTTT,CASRVNSNSGNTIYF
.,TRBJ2-1,.,TRBV10-1,TGCGCCAGTAGCGTCCCGAGCTCCTACAATGAGCAGTTCTTC,CASSVPSSYNEQFF
TRBD1,TRBJ1-2,.,TRBV19,TGTGCCAGTAGTCTGACAGGGCCTCCCCACTATGGCTACACCTTC,CASSLTGPPHYGYTF
TRBD1,TRBJ2-7,.,TRBV28,TGTGCCAGCAGTCCCGACAGGGTAAGGACCTACGAGCAGTACTTC,CASSPDRVRTYEQYF
.,TRBJ2-6,.,TRBV13,TGTGCCAGCAGCCTATACAGAACCCGGCAGTCTGGGGCCAACGTCCTGACTTTC,CASSLYRTRQSGANVLTF
TRBD2,TRBJ2-5,.,TRBV27,TGTGCCAGCAGTTTAGCGGGAGAGGGAGAGACCCAGTACTTC,CASSLAGEGETQYF
TRBD1,TRBJ2-1,.,TRBV29-1,TGCAGCGTTGGACAGGGAAGGTCAGGTGAGCAGTTCTTC,CSVGQGRSGEQFF
.,TRBJ1-6,.,TRBV7-9,TGTGCCAGCAGCCCCCTTGATGGGGGGAATTCACCCCTCCACTTT,CASSPLDGGNSPLHF
TRBD1,TRBJ1-3,few,TRBV28,TGTGCCAGCAGTTCACAGACAGGGCGGCTAAACACCATATATTTT,CASSSQTGRLNTIYF
.,TRBJ2-2,once,TRBV19,TGTGCCAGTAGCGGTTCGAACACCGGGGAGCTGTTTTTT,CASSGSNTGELFF
TRBD2,TRBJ2-1,once,TRBV10-2,TGCGCCAGCAGTGTTTTAGCGGGGGGCCACAATGAGCAGTTCTTC,CASSVLAGGHNEQFF
.,TRBJ1-1,.,TRBV7-8,TGTGCCAGCAGCCAATTTTCAGTGAGGGCTTTCTTT,CASSQFSVRAFF
.,TRBJ2-1,.,TRBV4-3,TGCGCCAGCAGCAAGGAGGGGGCAACCTACAATGAGCAGTTCTTC,CASSKEGATYNEQFF
.,TRBJ1-3,.,TRBV19,TGTGCCAGTATTCCCAGATCCTCTGGAAACACCATATATTTT,CASIPRSSGNTIYF
TRBD2,TRBJ2-3,.,TRBV6-5,TGTGCCAGCACGAAAGCGGGAGTTAGCACAGATACGCAGTATTTT,CASTKAGVSTDTQYF
TRBD1,TRBJ1-1,once,TRBV6-5,TGTGCCAGCACCCAAGCAAGGGGGCTTAATTCTGAAGCTTTCTTT,CASTQARGLNSEAFF
.,TRBJ1-2,.,TRBV2,TGTGCCAGCAGGGATGACAGCTATGGCTACACCTTC,CASRDDSYGYTF
TRBD1,TRBJ2-7,.,TRBV5-1,TGCGCCAGCAGCTTTACCGGGACAGGGGGCGACGAGCAGTACTTC,CASSFTGTGGDEQYF
TRBD1,TRBJ1-3,.,TRBV4-1,TGCGCCAGCAGCCATCTTAACAGGGGGCGGGAAAACACCATATATTTT,CASSHLNRGRENTIYF
.,TRBJ2-3,.,TRBV19,TGTGCCAGCCTAGATTCAAGTGGTAGCCGCACAGATACGCAGTATTTT,CASLDSSGSRTDTQYF
.,TRBJ1-4,.,TRBV5-5,TGTGCCAGCAGCTCCCCAGTCGCAACTAATGAAAAACTGTTTTTT,CASSSPVATNEKLFF
TRBD2,TRBJ2-1,.,TRBV11-2,TGTGCCAGCAGCTTGGGACTAGCGGGTGAATACAATGAGCAGTTCTTC,CASSLGLAGEYNEQFF
TRBD1,TRBJ2-4,once,TRBV19,TGTGCCAGTAGTGTCAAGACAGGGAATTTCAACATTCAGTACTTC,CASSVKTGNFNIQYF
.,TRBJ1-3,.,TRBV29-1,TGCAGCGTTGAATCCTACAGGGACTCTGGAAACACCATATATTTT,CSVESYRDSGNTIYF
.,TRBJ1-1,.,TRBV3-1/TRBV3-2,TGTGCCAGCAGCCAAGAAGGGGACACTGAAGCTTTCTTT,CASSQEGDTEAFF
TRBD1,TRBJ2-2,.,TRBV6-5,TGTGCCAGCATTAGGACAGGGACGAACACCGGGGAGCTGTTTTTT,CASIRTGTNTGELFF
.,TRBJ1-3,.,TRBV7-3,TGTGCCAGCAGCTTAGGACCGGCGGGCTCTGGAAACACCATATATTTT,CASSLGPAGSGNTIYF
TRBD2,TRBJ2-3,few,TRBV7-8,TGTGCCAGCAGCTTGCCGGGACTATCTCCAACGCAGTATTTT,CASSLPGLSPTQYF
TRBD1,TRBJ2-7,.,TRBV14,TGTGCCAGCAGCCAAGGGCAGGGGGCATCCTACGAGCAGTACTTC,CASSQGQGASYEQYF
.,TRBJ2-7,.,TRBV6-2/TRBV6-3,TGTGCCAGCACCCCCGGAGCCAACCCCTACGAGCAGTACTTC,CASTPGANPYEQYF
TRBD2,TRBJ2-5,.,TRBV5-6,TGTGCCAGCAGCCCGAGCCGGGACTACCGCCGGGCGACCCAGTACTTC,CASSPSRDYRRATQYF
TRBD1,TRBJ1-6,few,TRBV4-2,TGTGCCAGCAGCCAAGATCCGGGACAGGGTAATTCACCCCTCCACTTT,CASSQDPGQGNSPLHF
TRBD1,TRBJ1-1,many,TRBV7-9,TGTGCCAGCAGCTTACCGCAGGGGGCGGCTGAAGCTTTCTTT,CASSLPQGAAEAFF
TRBD1,TRBJ1-2,.,TRBV6-5,TGTGCCAGCAGGAAATCAGGGGGAATTGACTATGGCTACACCTTC,CASRKSGGIDYGYTF
TRBD2,TRBJ2-3,.,TRBV28,TGTGCCAGCAGCAAACCTAGCGGGGGACGAAGAGATACGCAGTATTTT,CASSKPSGGRRDTQYF
TRBD1,TRBJ1-4,.,TRBV5-5,TGTGCCAGCAGGGACAGGGGCGGGGATGAAAAACTGTTTTTT,CASRDRGGDEKLFF
.,TRBJ2-3,.,TRBV9,TGTGCCAGCAGCGTAGGTATGGGGAGAACAGATACGCAGTATTTT,CASSVGMGRTDTQYF
TRBD1,TRBJ1-3,.,TRBV4-3,TGCGCCAGCAGCCAAGTAGGGACAGTTTACTCTGGAAACACCATATATTTT,CASSQVGTVYSGNTIYF
TRBD2,TRBJ2-7,.,TRBV5-1,TGCGCCAGCAGCTCTCCTAGCGGGGGGGCCGGGAGCTCCTACGAGCAGTACTTC,CASSSPSGGAGSSYEQYF
.,TRBJ1-5,.,TRBV7-9,TGTGCCAGCAGCCCACAGGGTAGCAATCAGCCCCAGCATTTT,CASSPQGSNQPQHF
TRBD1,TRBJ1-1,.,TRBV9,TGTGCCAGCAGCGTAGCCTGGACAGGGGAAGCTTTCTTT,CASSVAWTGEAFF
.,TRBJ1-2,.,TRBV7-2,TGTGCCAGCAGCTTAGAGGGGCCGACAGCCTCTAACTATGGCTACACCTTC,CASSLEGPTASNYGYTF